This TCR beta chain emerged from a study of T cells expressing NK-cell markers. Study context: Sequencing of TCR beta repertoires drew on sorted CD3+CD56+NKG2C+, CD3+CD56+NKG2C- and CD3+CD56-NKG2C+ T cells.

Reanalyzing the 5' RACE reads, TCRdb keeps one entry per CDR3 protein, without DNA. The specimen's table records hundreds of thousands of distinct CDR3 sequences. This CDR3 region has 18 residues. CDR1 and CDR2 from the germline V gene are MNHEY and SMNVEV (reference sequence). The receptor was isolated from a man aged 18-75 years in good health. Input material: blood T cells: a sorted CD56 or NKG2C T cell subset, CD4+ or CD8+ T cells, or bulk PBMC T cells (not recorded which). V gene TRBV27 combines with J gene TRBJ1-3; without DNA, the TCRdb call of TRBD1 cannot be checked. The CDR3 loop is CASSSYTGGRNSGNTIYF.